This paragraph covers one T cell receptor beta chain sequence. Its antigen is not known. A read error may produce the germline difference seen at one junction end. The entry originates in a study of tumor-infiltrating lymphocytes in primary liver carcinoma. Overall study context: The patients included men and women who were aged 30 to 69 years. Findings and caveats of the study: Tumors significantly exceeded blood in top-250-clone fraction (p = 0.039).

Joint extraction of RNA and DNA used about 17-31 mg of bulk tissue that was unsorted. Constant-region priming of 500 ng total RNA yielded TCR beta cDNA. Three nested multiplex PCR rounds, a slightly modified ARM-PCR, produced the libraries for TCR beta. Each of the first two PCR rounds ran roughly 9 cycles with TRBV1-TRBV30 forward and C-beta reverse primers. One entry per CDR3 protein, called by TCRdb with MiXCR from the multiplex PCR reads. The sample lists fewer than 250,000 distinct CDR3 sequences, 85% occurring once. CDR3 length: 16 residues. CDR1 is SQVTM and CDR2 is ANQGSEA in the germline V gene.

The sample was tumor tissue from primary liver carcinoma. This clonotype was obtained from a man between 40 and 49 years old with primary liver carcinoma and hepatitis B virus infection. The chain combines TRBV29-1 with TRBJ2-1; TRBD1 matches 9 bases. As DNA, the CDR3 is TGCAACGTTGAGGGGGGACAGGGTTGGTCTTACAATGAGCAGTTCTTC. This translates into CNVEGGQGWSYNEQFF.